A single sample gave rise to the 24 T cell receptor beta chains below, sequenced in a study of blood T cell repertoires in COVID-19. Data came from immunoSEQ multiplex PCR; TCRdb stores just in-frame clones and leaves some out. The table records some 25,000 clones, roughly 80% of them present only once. The sequenced material came from peripheral blood. The receptors were sampled from a man aged 45 to 65 with active or convalescent COVID-19.

This clone was found once. The rearrangement links TRBV5-1 to TRBJ2-2; unclear D gene. There are 14 residues in the CDR3. The V end was cut by 4 bases, the J end by 5 bases, with 12 bases between. The germline V gene encodes CDR1 SGHRS and CDR2 YFSETQ. The CDR3 spells CASSVALKTGELFF. The CDR3 DNA follows: TGCGCCAGCAGCGTAGCCTTGAAAACCGGGGAGCTGTTTTTT.

CDR3 DNA sequence: TGCGCCAGCAGCTTGGTTGTGGGGGGAGACCAAGAGACCCAGTACTTC. It codes for CASSLVVGGDQETQYF. The chain employs TRBV5-1 and TRBJ2-5; D is possibly TRBD2 (6 bases). CDR3 length: 16 amino acids. The germline gives CDR1 SGHRS, CDR2 YFSETQ. The V end was cut by 0 bases, the J end by 0 bases, with 12 bases between. The full variable domain, completed using reference TRBV5-1 and TRBJ2-5, is KAGVTQTPRYLIKTRGQQVTLSCSPISGHRSVSWYQQTPGQGLQFLFEYFSETQRNKGNFPGRFSGRQFSNSRSEMNVSTLELGDSALYLCASSLVVGGDQETQYFGPGTRLLVL.

The chain is built from TRBV3-1 (or the pseudogene TRBV3-2) and TRBJ2-7, with 9 bases aligning to TRBD2. Germline CDR1 reads LGHDT; CDR2 reads YNNKEL (reference sequence). The J segment lost 4 bases and the V segment lost 1 base, leaving 8 bases of the junction unmatched. The CDR3 totals 16 residues. The CDR3 region has the DNA TGTGCCAGCAGCCAAGGTTTGCGGGGGGGCCGTTACGAGCAGTACTTC. This gives the protein CASSQGLRGGRYEQYF.

The rearrangement joins TRBV3-1 (or the pseudogene TRBV3-2) to TRBJ1-5; tentative D call: TRBD1 (6 bases). V gave up 1 base and J gave up 5 bases, with 9 bases separating them. In germline, CDR1 is LGHDT, CDR2 YNNKEL (reference sequence). The CDR3 extends over 14 amino acids. CDR3 region: CASSQGGLDQPQHF. For the CDR3, the DNA is TGTGCCAGCAGCCAAGGGGGGCTTGATCAGCCCCAGCATTTT.

CDR3 region: CASSYGTSAADTQYF. CDR3 coding DNA: TGTGCCAGCAGTTATGGGACTAGCGCCGCAGATACGCAGTATTTT. The chain has TRBV6-5 and TRBJ2-3; 10 bases agree with TRBD2. Germline trimming cut 3 bases from V and 4 bases from J; bases unmatched to any gene: 4. CDR3 length: 15 residues. Germline assignment: CDR1 MNHEY and CDR2 SVGAGI.

The chain joins TRBV11-3 to TRBJ2-5; D is perhaps TRBD1 (5 bases). Trimming removed 2 bases at V and 5 bases at J, with 6 bases between. From germline, CDR1 is SGHNT and CDR2 YENEEA. The CDR3 runs 12 residues. CDR3 amino acids: CASSLKGETQYF. The CDR3 DNA is TGTGCCAGCAGCTTAAAGGGGGAGACCCAGTACTTC.

V and J are TRBV3-1 (or the pseudogene TRBV3-2) and TRBJ2-7; 8 bases line up with TRBD2. V lost 4 bases and J lost 5; bases outside the gene matches: 13. The CDR3 has 16 residues. Germline V gene sequence: CDR1 LGHDT, CDR2 YNNKEL (reference sequence). The CDR3 here is CASSRAGLAAGNEQYF. The CDR3 nucleotides are TGTGCCAGCAGCCGAGCCGGACTAGCAGCTGGAAACGAGCAGTACTTC.

This CDR3 reads CASSLGTRVWLFF. The CDR3 nucleotides are TGTGCCAGCAGTTTGGGGACTCGGGTTTGGCTGTTCTTC. The chain couples TRBV28 to TRBJ2-1; maybe TRBD2 (6 bases). The V end was cut by 3 bases, the J end by 15 bases, with 18 bases between. CDR3 length: 13 residues. Germline V lookup: CDR1 MDHEN, CDR2 SYDVKM.

The rearrangement uses TRBV24-1 and TRBJ2-5; TRBD1 aligns across 7 bases. CDR1 is KGHDR, CDR2 SFDVKD, per germline. This CDR3 contains 14 residues. V shed 4 bases, J shed 5 bases, and the junction held 6 bases outside the gene matches. CDR3: CATSEPTGKETQYF. DNA of the CDR3: TGTGCCACCAGTGAACCGACAGGGAAGGAGACCCAGTACTTC.

The rearrangement joins TRBV7-2 to TRBJ1-3; tentative D call: TRBD1 (5 bases). This CDR3 is built from 16 residues. The V gene's germline CDR1 is SGHTA and CDR2 FQGNSA. Trimming took 5 bases from V and 2 from J, leaving 16 bases between them. CDR3 in DNA: TGTGCCAGCAGCCTTAGGGGAGGTTCGCCTGGAAACACCATATATTTT. Translating it yields CASSLRGGSPGNTIYF.

The CDR3 DNA is TGTGCCAGCAGCCCCGTCCCTTTAGATGAGCAGTTCTTC. Translated, it gives CASSPVPLDEQFF. This chain connects TRBV7-8 to TRBJ2-1; D not resolved. Trimming removed 5 bases from V and 8 bases from J, with 13 bases in between. This CDR3 is 13 amino acids long. Germline lookup yields CDR1 SGHVS and CDR2 FQNEAQ.

This chain links TRBV9 with TRBJ1-4, with 11 bases fitting TRBD1. CDR3 length: 15 residues. Germline V lookup: CDR1 SGDLS, CDR2 YYNGEE. The trim removed 3 bases at V and 8 bases at J, leaving 6 bases unmatched. The CDR3, as DNA: TGTGCCAGCAGCGGAACCGGGACAGGGGGAGAAAAACTGTTTTTT. Amino acids: CASSGTGTGGEKLFF.

The V gene is TRBV24-1, the J gene TRBJ2-7; D not certain. In germline, CDR1 is KGHDR, CDR2 SFDVKD. Between the trimmed V and J ends, which lost 4 bases and 10 bases, there was a span of 13 bases. The CDR3 spans 12 residues. CDR3 region: CATSDPWSEQYF. Written as DNA, the CDR3 is TGTGCCACCAGTGACCCCTGGAGCGAACAGTACTTC.

The CDR3 DNA is TGTGCCAGCAGTGAATTAGGGTATCCGGGGGATGAAAAACTGTTTTTT. This codes for CASSELGYPGDEKLFF. V and J are TRBV2 and TRBJ1-4, with D perhaps TRBD1 (5 bases). CDR1 and CDR2 (germline): SNHLY, FYNNEI. V lost 2 bases, J lost 6 bases, and 16 bases lay in between. This CDR3 is built from 16 residues.

V gene TRBV28 combines with J gene TRBJ1-1; D is possibly TRBD1 (5 bases). This CDR3 region has 13 residues. V was clipped by 3 bases and J by 3 bases, with 8 bases between them. In germline, CDR1 is MDHEN, CDR2 SYDVKM. In nucleotides, the CDR3 is TGTGCCAGCAGTTTCCCGACAGACACTGAAGCTTTCTTT. It codes for CASSFPTDTEAFF.

This clone was detected once. The rearrangement joins TRBV10-3 to TRBJ1-3; D is undetermined. The germline V gene has CDR1 ENHRY and CDR2 SYGVKD. The CDR3 has 14 amino acids. The V end was cut by 3 bases, the J end by 0 bases, with 6 bases between. The DNA for the CDR3 is TGTGCCATCAGTGACAGCGTCTCTGGAAACACCATATATTTT. Protein product: CAISDSVSGNTIYF.

The V and J genes are TRBV27 and TRBJ1-4; D possibly corresponds to TRBD1 (5 bases). Germline CDR1 reads MNHEY; CDR2 reads SMNVEV (reference sequence). This CDR3 is 14 amino acids long. Trimming took off 3 bases at V and 8 bases at J, with 13 bases between the two ends. The CDR3 coding sequence is TGTGCCAGCAGTTTTCGGCAGGGAGGCGAAAAACTGTTTTTT. This codes for CASSFRQGGEKLFF.

This CDR3 reads CAWSLSPTDTQYF. The CDR3 DNA reads TGTGCCTGGAGCCTAAGCCCCACAGATACGCAGTATTTT. The J gene is TRBJ2-3, the V gene TRBV30; D gene uncertain. From germline, CDR1 is GTSNPN and CDR2 SVGIG (reference sequence). V shed 3 bases and J shed 2 bases, with 9 bases lying between them. The CDR3 totals 13 residues.

V gene TRBV12-3 or TRBV12-4 combines with J gene TRBJ2-7; TRBD2 is a possible D gene (6 bases). The CDR3 is 13 residues long. V lost 3 bases, J lost 5 bases, and 11 bases lay in between. For the CDR3, the DNA is TGTGCCAGCAGTTTTAGCGGTGAGGACGAGCAGTACTTC. Amino acids: CASSFSGEDEQYF.

The chain has TRBV5-4 and TRBJ2-3; D gene uncertain. The CDR3 totals 16 residues. V was clipped by 2 bases and J by 0 bases, with 13 bases between them. Germline values: CDR1 SGHNT, CDR2 YYREEE (reference sequence). CDR3 region: CASSFSGEDSTDTQYF. The CDR3 region has the DNA TGTGCCAGCAGCTTCTCCGGTGAGGATAGCACAGATACGCAGTATTTT.

This sequence joins TRBV6-6 and TRBJ1-2, with D perhaps TRBD1 (6 bases). The CDR3 is 16 residues long. Trimming cost V 0 bases and J 8 bases, with 19 bases left between them. Germline V gene lookup returns CDR1 MNHNY and CDR2 SVGAGI (reference sequence). In DNA form, the CDR3 reads TGTGCCAGCAGTTACTCGATTGTCGGGACACGGGACGGCTACACCTTC. Residues: CASSYSIVGTRDGYTF.

This chain uses TRBV28 with TRBJ1-2; D call uncertain. Trimming shortened V by 5 bases and J by 7 bases, and 14 bases separated the two germline ends. The germline V gene has CDR1 MDHEN and CDR2 SYDVKM. This CDR3 region has 13 residues. CDR3 protein: CASSELFSLGYTF. In DNA form, the CDR3 reads TGTGCCAGCAGTGAACTGTTTTCACTTGGCTACACCTTC.

The rearrangement joins TRBV9 to TRBJ2-4; TRBD2 aligns across 7 bases. The CDR3 has 15 residues. Germline V gene lookup returns CDR1 SGDLS and CDR2 YYNGEE. After removal of 7 bases from V and 2 bases from J, the junction contained 9 bases not matched to a gene. CDR3 DNA sequence: TGTGCCAGCGCTACGGGGACTAATTCCAAAAACATTCAGTACTTC. This encodes CASATGTNSKNIQYF.

The chain uses TRBV7-9 and TRBJ1-1; 8 positions match TRBD1. The CDR3 length is 14 residues. Per germline, CDR1 SEHNR and CDR2 FQNEAQ (reference sequence). The V segment lost 1 base and the J segment 3 bases; nucleotides outside the gene matches: 1. The CDR3 spells CASSLVTGDTEAFF. In DNA, the CDR3 is TGTGCCAGCAGCTTAGTGACAGGGGACACTGAAGCTTTCTTT.